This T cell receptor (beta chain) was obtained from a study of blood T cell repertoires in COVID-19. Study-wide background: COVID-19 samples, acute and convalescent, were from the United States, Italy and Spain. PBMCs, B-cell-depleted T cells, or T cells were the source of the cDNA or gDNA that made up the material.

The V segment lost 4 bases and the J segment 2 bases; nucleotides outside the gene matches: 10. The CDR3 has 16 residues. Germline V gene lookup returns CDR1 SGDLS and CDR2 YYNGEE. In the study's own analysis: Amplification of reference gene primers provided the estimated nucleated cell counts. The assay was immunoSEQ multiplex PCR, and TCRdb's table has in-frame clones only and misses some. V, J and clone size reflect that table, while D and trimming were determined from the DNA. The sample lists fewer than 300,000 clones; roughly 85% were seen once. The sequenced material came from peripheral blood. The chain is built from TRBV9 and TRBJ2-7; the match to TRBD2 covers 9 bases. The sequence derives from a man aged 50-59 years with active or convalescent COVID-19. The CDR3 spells CASSPTATSGTYEQYF. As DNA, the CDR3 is TGTGCCAGCAGCCCTACGGCGACTAGCGGAACCTACGAGCAGTACTTC.